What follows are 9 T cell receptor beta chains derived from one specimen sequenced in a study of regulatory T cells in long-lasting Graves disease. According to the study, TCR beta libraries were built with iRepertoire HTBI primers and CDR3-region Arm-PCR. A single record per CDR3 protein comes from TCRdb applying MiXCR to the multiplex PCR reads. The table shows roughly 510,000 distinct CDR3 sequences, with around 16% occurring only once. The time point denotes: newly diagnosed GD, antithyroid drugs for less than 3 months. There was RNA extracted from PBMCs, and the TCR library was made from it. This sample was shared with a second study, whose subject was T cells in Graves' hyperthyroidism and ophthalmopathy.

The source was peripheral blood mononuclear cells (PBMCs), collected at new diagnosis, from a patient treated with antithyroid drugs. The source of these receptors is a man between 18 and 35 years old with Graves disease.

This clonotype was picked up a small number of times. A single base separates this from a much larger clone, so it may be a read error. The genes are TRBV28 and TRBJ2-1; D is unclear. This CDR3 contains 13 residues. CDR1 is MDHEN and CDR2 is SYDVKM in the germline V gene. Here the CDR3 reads CAGSLQSLGWQFF. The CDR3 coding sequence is TGTGCCGGCAGTCTACAGAGTCTAGGTTGGCAGTTCTTC. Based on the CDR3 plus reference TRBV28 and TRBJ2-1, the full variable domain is DVKVTQSSRYLVKRTGEKVFLECVQDMDHENMFWYRQDPGLGLRLIYFSYDVKMKEKGDIPEGYSVSREKKERFSLILESASTNQTSMYLCAGSLQSLGWQFFGPGTRLTVL.

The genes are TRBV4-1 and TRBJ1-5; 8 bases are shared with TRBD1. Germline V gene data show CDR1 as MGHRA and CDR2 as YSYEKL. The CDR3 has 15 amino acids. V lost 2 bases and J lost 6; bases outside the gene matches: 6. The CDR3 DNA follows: TGCGCCAGCAGCCAAATAACAGGGGGACGTCAGCCCCAGCATTTT. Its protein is CASSQITGGRQPQHF.

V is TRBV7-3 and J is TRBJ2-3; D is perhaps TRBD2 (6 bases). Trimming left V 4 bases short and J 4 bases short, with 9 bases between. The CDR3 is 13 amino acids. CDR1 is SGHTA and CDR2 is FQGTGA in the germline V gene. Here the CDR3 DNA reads TGTGCCAGCAGCTCCCGACTAGCAGATACGCAGTATTTT. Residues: CASSSRLADTQYF.

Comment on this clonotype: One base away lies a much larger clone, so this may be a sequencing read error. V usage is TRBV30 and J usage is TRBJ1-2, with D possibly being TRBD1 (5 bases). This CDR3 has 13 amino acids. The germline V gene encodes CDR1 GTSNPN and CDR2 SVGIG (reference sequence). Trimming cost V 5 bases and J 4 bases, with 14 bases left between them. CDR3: CAWRTHRSYGYTF. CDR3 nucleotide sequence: TGTGCCTGGCGTACCCACAGGAGCTATGGCTACACCTTC.

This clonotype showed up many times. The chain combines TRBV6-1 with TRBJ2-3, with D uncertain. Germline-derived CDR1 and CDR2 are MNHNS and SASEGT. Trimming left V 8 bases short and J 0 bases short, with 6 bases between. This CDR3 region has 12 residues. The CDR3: CASHRSTDTQYF. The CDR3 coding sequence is TGTGCCAGCCACCGGAGCACAGATACGCAGTATTTT.

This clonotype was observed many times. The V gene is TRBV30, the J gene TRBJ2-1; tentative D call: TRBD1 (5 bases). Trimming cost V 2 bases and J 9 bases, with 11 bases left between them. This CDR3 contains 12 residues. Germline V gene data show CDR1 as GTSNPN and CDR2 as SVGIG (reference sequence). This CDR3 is CAWSRGAVEQFF. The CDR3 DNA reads TGTGCCTGGAGTCGTGGGGCGGTTGAGCAGTTCTTC.

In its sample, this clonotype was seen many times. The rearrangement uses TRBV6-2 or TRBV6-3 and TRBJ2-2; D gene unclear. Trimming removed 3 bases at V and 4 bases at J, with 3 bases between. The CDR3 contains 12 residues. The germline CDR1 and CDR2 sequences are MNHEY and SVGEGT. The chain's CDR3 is CASSYRTGELFF. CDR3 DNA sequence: TGTGCCAGCAGTTATCGCACCGGGGAGCTGTTTTTT.

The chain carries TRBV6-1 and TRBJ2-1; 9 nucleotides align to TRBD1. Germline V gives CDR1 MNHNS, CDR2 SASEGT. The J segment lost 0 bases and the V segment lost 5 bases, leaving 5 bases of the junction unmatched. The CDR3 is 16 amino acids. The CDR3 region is CASSRQTGGSYNEQFF. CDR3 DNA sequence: TGTGCCAGCAGTCGTCAGACAGGGGGCTCCTACAATGAGCAGTTCTTC.

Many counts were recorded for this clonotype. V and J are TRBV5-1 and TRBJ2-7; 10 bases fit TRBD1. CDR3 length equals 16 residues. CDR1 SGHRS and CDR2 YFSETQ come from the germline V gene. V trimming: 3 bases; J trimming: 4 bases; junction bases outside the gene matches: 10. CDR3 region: CASSSDPGQGSYEQYF. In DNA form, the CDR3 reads TGCGCCAGCAGCTCGGATCCGGGACAGGGGTCGTACGAGCAGTACTTC.